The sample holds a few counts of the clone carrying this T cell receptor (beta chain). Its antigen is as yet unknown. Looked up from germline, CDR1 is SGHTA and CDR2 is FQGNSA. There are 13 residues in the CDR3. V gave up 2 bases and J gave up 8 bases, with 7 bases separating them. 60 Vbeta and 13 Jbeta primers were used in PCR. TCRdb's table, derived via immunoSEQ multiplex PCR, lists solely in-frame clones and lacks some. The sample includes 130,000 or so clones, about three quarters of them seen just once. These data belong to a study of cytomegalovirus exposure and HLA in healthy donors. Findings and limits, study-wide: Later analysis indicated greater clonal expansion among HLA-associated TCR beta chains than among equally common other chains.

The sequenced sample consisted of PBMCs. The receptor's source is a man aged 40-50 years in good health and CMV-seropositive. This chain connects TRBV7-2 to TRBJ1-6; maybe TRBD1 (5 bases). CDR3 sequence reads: CASSLRGYSPLHF. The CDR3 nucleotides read TGTGCCAGCAGCTTAAGGGGCTATTCACCCCTCCACTTT.